A selection of T cell receptor beta chains follows, all from one sample in a study of technical replicates of blood from a few donors. Sequenced by immunoSEQ multiplex PCR; TCRdb stores in-frame clones only, minus some. The table lists about 72,000 clones, 80% to 95% of them singletons. The sequenced sample was T cells isolated from PBMCs. The receptors originated from a human donor in good health. Both conserved end residues are part of each CDR3. A D gene is named only where the DNA matches it firmly. Only part of the rows carry a size: once, few, many, or a class if the clone is expanded.

v_gene,j_gene,d_gene,abundance,CDR3nt,CDR3aa
TRBV19,TRBJ1-2,TRBD1,-,TGTGCCAGTAGTAGGACAGGGGGCACGGGCTACACCTTC,CASSRTGGTGYTF
TRBV7-2,TRBJ1-5,-,-,TGTGCCAGCAGCCTTTCGGACGGGAAAGGACAGCCCCAGCATTTT,CASSLSDGKGQPQHF
TRBV5-1,TRBJ2-7,-,-,TGCGCCAGCAGCGTGGGTAGCTCCTACGAGCAGTACTTC,CASSVGSSYEQYF
TRBV7-9,TRBJ2-3,-,-,TGTGCCAGCAGCTTAGTTGTAGGCACAGATACGCAGTATTTT,CASSLVVGTDTQYF
TRBV13,TRBJ1-1,-,-,TGTGCCAGGAGACGGGGGACTGAAGCTTTCTTT,CARRRGTEAFF
TRBV27,TRBJ2-3,-,-,TGTGCCAGCAGTCCCTTCACAGGTCTCGCAGATACGCAGTATTTT,CASSPFTGLADTQYF
TRBV29-1,TRBJ2-3,TRBD1,-,TGCAGCGTCGACAGGGGGTTAACAGATACGCAGTATTTT,CSVDRGLTDTQYF
TRBV28,TRBJ2-4,TRBD1,-,TGTGCCAGCAGTTCATGGACAGGGGAACGGGTTCAGTACTTC,CASSSWTGERVQYF
TRBV5-1,TRBJ2-3,TRBD1,-,TGCGCCAGCAGCTTCAGACAGGGTTTAGAGCAGTATTTT,CASSFRQGLEQYF
TRBV30,TRBJ2-6,-,-,TGTGCCTGGAGTGTGTTAGTCTCTGGGGCCAACGTCCTGACTTTC,CAWSVLVSGANVLTF
TRBV7-8,TRBJ2-7,TRBD2,-,TGTGCCAGCAGCTTCGGGACTAGCGGGGGGATCTCCTACGAGCAGTACTTC,CASSFGTSGGISYEQYF
TRBV10-2,TRBJ1-2,-,few,TGCGCCACCTATCGGGGGGAGGCTGATGGCTACACCTTC,CATYRGEADGYTF
TRBV2,TRBJ1-4,-,-,TGTGCCAGCAGTGGACGGACTGGCAATGAAAAACTGTTTTTT,CASSGRTGNEKLFF
TRBV6-5,TRBJ1-1,-,few,TGTGCCAGCAGTTTACAGTCTCGCACTGAAGCTTTCTTT,CASSLQSRTEAFF
TRBV7-9,TRBJ2-7,-,-,TGTGCCAGCAGCTGGGCCCAGACAGGCTCCCACGAGCAGTACTTC,CASSWAQTGSHEQYF
TRBV5-4,TRBJ2-5,TRBD2,once,TGTGCCAGCAGCTGGTCCCTAGCGGCCTTACAAGAGACCCAGTACTTC,CASSWSLAALQETQYF
TRBV11-2,TRBJ2-5,TRBD2,-,TGTGCCAGCAGCTTAAGAGCGGGACGCCAAGAGACCCAGTACTTC,CASSLRAGRQETQYF
TRBV7-3,TRBJ2-6,-,-,TGTGCCAGCAGTTACGGGGCAGGGGGGACCTCTGGGGCCAACGTCCTGACTTTC,CASSYGAGGTSGANVLTF
TRBV11-3,TRBJ1-2,TRBD1,-,TGTGCCAGCAGCTTAGAGGGACAGGGTGCCACCTTC,CASSLEGQGATF
TRBV2,TRBJ2-2,TRBD2,-,TGTGCCAGCAGCCCTTACACTAGCGGGAGCGGATTCGACACCGGGGAGCTGTTTTTT,CASSPYTSGSGFDTGELFF
TRBV10-3,TRBJ2-3,-,-,TGTGCCATCAGTGAGTCCCGACAGCCCACAGATACGCAGTATTTT,CAISESRQPTDTQYF
TRBV30,TRBJ2-5,-,-,TGTGCCTGGACAGACTCCCCCCAAGAGACCCAGTACTTC,CAWTDSPQETQYF
TRBV28,TRBJ1-1,TRBD1,-,TGTGCCAGCAGTTCCCGACAGGGGTGGAACACTGAAGCTTTCTTT,CASSSRQGWNTEAFF
TRBV5-1,TRBJ2-3,-,-,TGCGCCAGCAGCTTGGAGATGGTGAGGGTCAGGAATACGCAGTATTTT,CASSLEMVRVRNTQYF
TRBV4-2,TRBJ2-1,TRBD2,-,TGTGCCAGCAGCCAGGAGGGACTAGCGGGAATCAATGAGCAGTTCTTC,CASSQEGLAGINEQFF
TRBV7-3,TRBJ2-7,-,-,TGTGCCAGCAGCTCCAGCGGACTAGGGGGCTACGAGCAGTACTTC,CASSSSGLGGYEQYF
TRBV30,TRBJ1-5,-,-,TGTGCCTGGAGTGTAGGCCCGGTGGAGGGGCGGCAGCCCCAGCATTTT,CAWSVGPVEGRQPQHF
TRBV5-1,TRBJ1-1,TRBD1,-,TGCGCCAGCAGCCCCGCCGGACAGGTCAACACTGAAGCTTTCTTT,CASSPAGQVNTEAFF
TRBV5-3,TRBJ2-5,TRBD2,-,TGTGCCAGAAGCCCGAGGCTAGCGGGAGTAGGAGAGACCCAGTACTTC,CARSPRLAGVGETQYF
TRBV15,TRBJ1-4,-,-,TGTGCCACCAGTTTCCCAGACGGGCGGGGTGAAAAACTGTTTTTT,CATSFPDGRGEKLFF
TRBV6-5,TRBJ2-7,TRBD1,-,TGTGCCAGCAGTTACGGGACAGGGGCGTTAAGCGAGCAGTACTTC,CASSYGTGALSEQYF
TRBV2,TRBJ2-7,TRBD2,-,TGTGCCAGCAGTGACCCGGGACTAGCGGGAGCCTACGAGCAGTACTTC,CASSDPGLAGAYEQYF
TRBV30,TRBJ2-4,TRBD1,once,TGTGCCTGGAGCCTAGACAGGGTCCTAAACATTCAGTACTTC,CAWSLDRVLNIQYF
TRBV6-1,TRBJ2-7,TRBD1,-,TGTGCCAGCTGCCTACGGGACGGGACAGCCTACGAGCAGTACTTC,CASCLRDGTAYEQYF
TRBV15,TRBJ2-1,TRBD1,-,TGTGCCACCAGCAGGAGTACCGGGACAGGCGATGAGCAGTTCTTC,CATSRSTGTGDEQFF
TRBV5-4,TRBJ2-1,-,-,TGTGCCAGCAGCGCGGGACTCCTGTACAATGAGCAGTTCTTC,CASSAGLLYNEQFF
TRBV5-1,TRBJ2-2,TRBD2,-,TGCGCCAGCAGCTCCCCCGGGACTAGCGGGAGTCTTAACACCGGGGAGCTGTTTTTT,CASSSPGTSGSLNTGELFF
TRBV6-4,TRBJ2-7,-,-,TGTGCCAACAGACTGTGGGGGGTAATCTACGAGCAGTACTTC,CANRLWGVIYEQYF
TRBV7-9,TRBJ1-4,TRBD1,-,TGTGCCAGCAGCTCAACAGGGGGAACTAATGAAAAACTGTTTTTT,CASSSTGGTNEKLFF
TRBV2,TRBJ2-1,TRBD2,-,TGTGCCAGCAGTGAAGCGGGAGGGTACAATGAGCAGTTCTTC,CASSEAGGYNEQFF
TRBV5-6,TRBJ2-7,TRBD2,-,TGTGCCAGCAGCTTGGCCCTAGCGGGCCTCTACGAGCAGTACTTC,CASSLALAGLYEQYF
TRBV5-1,TRBJ1-2,TRBD1,-,TGCGCCAGCAGCCCCCGGGACAGGCCAAACTATGGCTACACCTTC,CASSPRDRPNYGYTF
TRBV2,TRBJ2-7,-,-,TGTGCCAGCAGTGCTCAGGGGAGCGAGCAGTACTTC,CASSAQGSEQYF
TRBV7-9,TRBJ1-1,-,-,TGTGCCAGCAGCTTGGGCCCTTATTCAGGCACTGAAGCTTTCTTT,CASSLGPYSGTEAFF
TRBV29-1,TRBJ1-2,TRBD1,-,TGCAGCGTTGATGACGGTGGCAGGGGGAACTATGGCTACACCTTC,CSVDDGGRGNYGYTF
TRBV19,TRBJ2-2,TRBD2,-,TGTGCCAGTAGTATCTCTAGCGGGAGCCCCGGGGAGCTGTTTTTT,CASSISSGSPGELFF
TRBV5-1,TRBJ2-3,TRBD2,once,TGCGCCAGCAGCTTGGTCCCAGCGGGAAGGGATACGCAGTATTTT,CASSLVPAGRDTQYF
TRBV28,TRBJ2-7,-,-,TGTGCCAGCAGTTTATCCGGGACTCCCTACGAGCAGTACTTC,CASSLSGTPYEQYF
TRBV4-1,TRBJ1-1,-,few,TGCGCCAGCAGCCAAGACGTGAACACTGAAGCTTTCTTT,CASSQDVNTEAFF
TRBV28,TRBJ2-5,TRBD2,few,TGTGCCAGCAAGAAGGGAGGGTACCGGGGGGAGACCCAGTACTTC,CASKKGGYRGETQYF
TRBV7-9,TRBJ2-7,TRBD1,-,TGTGCCAGCAGCCCGACAGGGTCCGAGCAGTACTTC,CASSPTGSEQYF
TRBV7-2,TRBJ2-7,-,-,TGTGCCAGCAGCTTCTACGGGAGTGCTTACGAGCAGTACTTC,CASSFYGSAYEQYF
TRBV28,TRBJ1-1,-,-,TGTGCCAGCAGTTCCTATCCCGGGACACGGCAGAACACTGAAGCTTTCTTT,CASSSYPGTRQNTEAFF
TRBV4-1,TRBJ2-5,TRBD2,-,TGCGCCAGCAGCCCCACTGTCGGGACTAGCGGGACTAGACTAGAGACCCAGTACTTC,CASSPTVGTSGTRLETQYF